These 2 T cell receptor beta chains came from one sample sequenced in a study of CD8+CD57+ T cells in acquired aplastic anemia. Sequencing was done on patients that had shown CD8+CD57+ cell expansion by flow cytometry. For CDR3 and TCR beta VDJ profiling, genomic DNA was the template used. TCRdb re-called the reads with MiXCR, one entry per CDR3 protein. In the table there are around 180,000 distinct CDR3 sequences, about half of which are singletons. Material: sorted CD4+, CD8+, or CD8+CD57+ T cells (not recorded which) from PBMCs. The receptors here all came from a human donor with aplastic anemia.

The chain couples TRBV7-8 to TRBJ2-1, with 8 positions matching TRBD2. Germline CDR1 and CDR2: SGHVS and FQNEAQ. The CDR3 length is 16 residues. The V and J ends lost 4 bases and 2 bases, in that order; junction bases with no gene match: 7. CDR3: CASSSELAVPYNEQFF. The CDR3 DNA is TGTGCCAGCAGCTCCGAACTAGCGGTTCCCTACAATGAGCAGTTCTTC.

V and J are TRBV19 and TRBJ1-2; D perhaps matches TRBD1 (6 bases). This CDR3 comprises 14 residues. Per the germline V gene, CDR1 is LNHDA and CDR2 is SQIVND (reference sequence). Trimming took 9 bases from V and 5 from J, leaving 19 bases between them. CDR3: CASSSEAGAYGYTF. CDR3 sequence (DNA): TGTGCCAGCAGCTCTGAGGCAGGGGCATATGGCTACACCTTC.